This TCR beta chain came from a study of T cell responses to AZD1222 COVID-19 vaccine. As for the study in general: Pooling was applied to second doses at about 4 or about 12 weeks.

This CDR3 region has 19 residues. Trimming cost V 4 bases and J 6 bases; bases outside gene matches: 16. The germline V gene has CDR1 SGHRS and CDR2 YFSETQ. Clones were sequenced by immunoSEQ multiplex PCR, and TCRdb holds only the in-frame ones, with some missing. Found here are about 180,000 clones, roughly 89% of them singletons; the top ten hold 1.5% to 2%. Whole-study findings and limits: The study found vaccine-associated CD4 TCRs spanning spike, dominant at 160-218 and 743-854. Females made up more of the donors, who were largely white British, and clonal diversity may have come out too low. At baseline, just five to seven AZD1222 recipients tested seropositive.

Concerning this clone: Its matching antigen is unknown.

This clonotype originated in an adult in good health. The material was peripheral blood, obtained on day 0 of AZD1222 vaccination. V gene TRBV5-1 combines with J gene TRBJ2-2; 12 bases line up with TRBD2. CDR3: CASSSGLAGSPRWAGELFF. CDR3 bases: TGCGCCAGCAGCAGTGGACTAGCGGGATCCCCCAGGTGGGCCGGGGAGCTGTTTTTT.